The T cell receptor beta chain described here comes from a study of blood T cell repertoires in COVID-19. Study background: Whether acute or convalescent, the COVID-19 samples came from the United States, Italy and Spain.

Germline V gene sequence: CDR1 MNHEY, CDR2 SVGAGI. J was trimmed by 5 bases and V by 6 bases; bases with no gene match: 9. CDR3 length equals 14 residues. In the original analysis: Reference gene primer amplification yielded estimated nucleated cell counts. Only in-frame clones appear in the TCRdb table, and some are missing; sequencing was by immunoSEQ multiplex PCR. The V and J calls and clone size are taken from that table; D and trimming were inferred from the DNA. The sample consists of approximately 110,000 clones, 90% to 95% of them appearing once. This chain uses TRBV6-5 with TRBJ2-5, with TRBD1 identical over 7 bases. Sequenced sample: peripheral blood. The TCR was taken from a middle-aged man with COVID-19, enrolled during active disease. CDR3 amino acids: CASSNRQGHETQYF. In DNA form, the CDR3 reads TGTGCCAGCAGCAACCGACAGGGCCACGAGACCCAGTACTTC.